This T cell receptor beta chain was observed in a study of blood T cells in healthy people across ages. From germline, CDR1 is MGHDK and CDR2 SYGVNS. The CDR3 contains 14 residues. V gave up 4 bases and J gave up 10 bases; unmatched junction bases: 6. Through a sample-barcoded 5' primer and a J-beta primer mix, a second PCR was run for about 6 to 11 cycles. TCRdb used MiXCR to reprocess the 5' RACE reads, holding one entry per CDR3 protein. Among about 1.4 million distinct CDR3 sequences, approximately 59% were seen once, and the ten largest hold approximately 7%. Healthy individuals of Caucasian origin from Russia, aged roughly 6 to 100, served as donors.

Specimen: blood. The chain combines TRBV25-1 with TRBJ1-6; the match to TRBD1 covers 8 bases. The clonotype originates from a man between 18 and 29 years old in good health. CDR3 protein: CASSGRQGWSPLHF. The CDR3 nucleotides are TGTGCCAGCAGTGGTCGACAGGGGTGGTCACCCCTCCACTTT.